The 26 T cell receptor beta chains below come from one sample, sequenced in a study of identical twins. MiXCR, applied by TCRdb to the 5' RACE reads, yields one record per CDR3 protein. This table has 410,000 or so distinct CDR3 sequences, approximately 17% appearing once. Sequenced sample: naive T cells sorted from blood. The receptors were sampled from a man in his fifties or sixties in good health.

The CDR3 DNA sequence: TGTGCCAGCAGTTTCCCGGCGTCAAGGCCGGGACTAAATTACAATGAGCAGTTCTTC. Encoded protein: CASSFPASRPGLNYNEQFF. The gene calls are TRBV6-2 or TRBV6-3 and TRBJ2-1; TRBD2 matches at 7 bases. Germline trimming cut 4 bases from V and 4 bases from J; bases unmatched to any gene: 19. The CDR3 runs to 19 residues. The germline CDR1 and CDR2 sequences are MNHEY and SVGEGT.

A few counts support this clonotype. The chain employs TRBV20-1 and TRBJ1-1; the D is unclear. Germline CDR1 reads DFQATT; CDR2 reads SNEGSKA (reference sequence). Trimming took 6 bases from V and 6 from J, leaving 14 bases between them. The CDR3 is made up of 12 amino acids. CDR3 bases: TGCAGTGCCCCTGAGTCCGGCCCTGAAGCTTTCTTT. Residues: CSAPESGPEAFF.

This sequence joins TRBV9 and TRBJ2-2; weak D call: TRBD2 (7 bases). The length of the CDR3 is 16 residues. CDR1 and CDR2 from the germline V gene are SGDLS and YYNGEE. V was cut by 0 bases and J by 4 bases, with 13 bases left in between. The CDR3 DNA is TGTGCCAGCAGCGTAGACGGGGGGCTGGTCACCGGGGAGCTGTTTTTT. Translated: CASSVDGGLVTGELFF.

This clonotype has at least ten counts. The chain uses TRBV27 and TRBJ2-2; D possibly uses TRBD1 or TRBD2 (6 bases each). Trimming removed 2 bases at V and 4 bases at J, with 11 bases between. CDR3 length equals 15 residues. In germline, CDR1 is MNHEY, CDR2 SMNVEV (reference sequence). CDR3 region: CASSLGGRVTGELFF. The CDR3 bases are TGTGCCAGCAGTTTAGGGGGGCGTGTCACCGGGGAGCTGTTTTTT.

J is TRBJ2-3 and V is TRBV7-2, with a weak D call TRBD2 (5 bases). Trimming removed 5 bases from V and 4 bases from J, with 19 bases in between. In germline, CDR1 is SGHTA, CDR2 FQGNSA. This CDR3 spans 16 amino acids. CDR3 DNA: TGTGCCAGCAGCGGACTCCGGGTCCCTCAAGCAGATACGCAGTATTTT. This sequence encodes CASSGLRVPQADTQYF.

The chain joins TRBV20-1 to TRBJ2-5; possibly TRBD2 for D (6 bases). Per germline, CDR1 DFQATT and CDR2 SNEGSKA (reference sequence). V was pared by 0 bases and J by 5 bases, with 13 bases between. There are 14 residues in the CDR3. CDR3 bases: TGCAGTGCTAGAGATCTTCGCGGGATGGAGACCCAGTACTTC. As protein: CSARDLRGMETQYF.

V is TRBV6-1 and J is TRBJ2-7, with 11 bases aligning to TRBD1. The length of the CDR3 is 14 residues. V was clipped by 7 bases and J by 5 bases; unmatched bases: 7. Per the germline V gene, CDR1 is MNHNS and CDR2 is SASEGT. CDR3: CASNRDRGYDEQYF. The CDR3 coding sequence is TGTGCCAGCAACCGGGACAGGGGGTATGACGAGCAGTACTTC.

The chain has TRBV18 and TRBJ2-3; D is perhaps TRBD1 (5 bases). From germline, CDR1 is KGHSH and CDR2 LQKENI. This CDR3 is built from 13 residues. Trimming cost V 2 bases and J 6 bases, with 9 bases left between them. The CDR3 sequence: CASSPSGRDTQYF. For the CDR3, the DNA is TGTGCCAGCTCACCATCAGGGCGCGATACGCAGTATTTT.

This clonotype was seen a handful of times. The chain recombines TRBV28 with TRBJ2-1; unclear D gene. The CDR3 is 13 residues long. In germline, CDR1 is MDHEN, CDR2 SYDVKM. Between the trimmed V and J ends, which lost 4 bases and 3 bases, there was a span of 7 bases. DNA of the CDR3: TGTGCCAGCAGTTCTGAGGTCTACAATGAGCAGTTCTTC. Its protein is CASSSEVYNEQFF.

This clonotype appeared many times. The V call is TRBV20-1, the J call TRBJ2-7; D perhaps matches TRBD1 (5 bases). V was trimmed by 4 bases and J by 0 bases, leaving 10 bases between them. The CDR3 sequence is 13 residues long. CDR1 DFQATT and CDR2 SNEGSKA come from the germline V gene (reference sequence). CDR3 bases: TGCAGTGCTAAAGGGGCCGTCTCCTACGAGCAGTACTTC. Residues: CSAKGAVSYEQYF.

The chain combines TRBV5-5 with TRBJ2-5, with 7 bases matching TRBD1. CDR1 is SGHKS, CDR2 YYEKEE, per germline (reference sequence). The CDR3 length is 15 residues. V was clipped by 0 bases and J by 5 bases; unmatched bases: 7. The CDR3 coding sequence is TGTGCCAGCAGCTTGGAGGGGGCTTATCTGGAGACCCAGTACTTC. Its translation: CASSLEGAYLETQYF.

At least ten counts were recorded for this clonotype. Here the CDR3 DNA reads TGTGCCAGCAGTTTGATAGCGGGATACAATGAGCAGTTCTTC. Residues: CASSLIAGYNEQFF. The chain links TRBV28 to TRBJ2-1; 8 nucleotides agree with TRBD2. Germline CDR1 is MDHEN and CDR2 is SYDVKM. This CDR3 contains 14 residues. With 3 bases clipped from V and 4 bases from J, the junction kept 2 bases outside the gene matches. The full variable domain, completed using reference TRBV28 and TRBJ2-1, is DVKVTQSSRYLVKRTGEKVFLECVQDMDHENMFWYRQDPGLGLRLIYFSYDVKMKEKGDIPEGYSVSREKKERFSLILESASTNQTSMYLCASSLIAGYNEQFFGPGTRLTVL.

This clonotype showed up just a few times. The V gene is TRBV20-1, the J gene TRBJ1-5; the D gene is possibly TRBD1 (6 bases). V was shortened by 8 bases and J by 7 bases, with 18 bases between the two germline ends. CDR3 length equals 13 residues. Germline assignment: CDR1 DFQATT and CDR2 SNEGSKA (reference sequence). The DNA for the CDR3 is TGCAGTATTAAGAAAACAGGGCACCAGCCCCAGCATTTT. It is translated as CSIKKTGHQPQHF.

Comments on this clonotype: A much bigger clone sits one base away, suggesting this may be a read error. This rearrangement joins TRBV4-1 to TRBJ2-1; the D gene is possibly TRBD1 (5 bases). CDR3 length: 15 amino acids. Between the trimmed V and J ends, which lost 6 bases and 0 bases, there was a span of 12 bases. Germline-derived CDR1 and CDR2 are MGHRA and YSYEKL. The DNA for the CDR3 is TGCGCCAGCAGTATGGGGCGGAGCTCCTACAATGAGCAGTTCTTC. Translated, it gives CASSMGRSSYNEQFF.

This clonotype appeared a few times. The chain employs TRBV2 and TRBJ2-3; weak D call: TRBD1 (5 bases). This CDR3 has 14 residues. Trimming cost V 2 bases and J 4 bases, with 10 bases left between them. Germline CDR1 and CDR2: SNHLY and FYNNEI. The CDR3 loop is CASSEQGRADTQYF. As DNA, the CDR3 is TGTGCCAGCAGTGAACAGGGTAGGGCAGATACGCAGTATTTT.

This clonotype has ten or more counts. The chain carries TRBV20-1 and TRBJ2-1, with TRBD2 matching over 7 bases. V shed 2 bases and J 0 bases; nucleotides not matched to a gene: 22. This CDR3 contains 21 residues. The germline V gene has CDR1 DFQATT and CDR2 SNEGSKA (reference sequence). As DNA, the CDR3 is TGCAGTGCTAGAAGGGACTTCAAAGAGGGAGGGCCCCCAACCTCCTACAATGAGCAGTTCTTC. It yields the protein CSARRDFKEGGPPTSYNEQFF.

The chain employs TRBV4-3 and TRBJ2-7; D may be TRBD2 (5 bases). From germline, CDR1 is LGHNA and CDR2 YSLEER. CDR3 length equals 14 residues. Trimming shortened V by 0 bases and J by 11 bases, and 17 bases separated the two germline ends. CDR3 protein: CASSQDRIRGWEYF. The CDR3 DNA reads TGCGCCAGCAGCCAAGATAGGATACGCGGGTGGGAGTACTTC.

This clonotype was detected ten times or more. The genes are TRBV12-3 or TRBV12-4 and TRBJ2-5; 9 nucleotides agree with TRBD2. CDR3 length: 14 amino acids. V dropped 5 bases and J dropped 5; count of bases not matched to a gene: 6. CDR3 protein: CASSPGTSRETQYF. Written as DNA, the CDR3 is TGTGCCAGCAGTCCCGGGACTAGCCGGGAGACCCAGTACTTC.

This clonotype was counted ten times or more. The V gene is TRBV20-1, the J gene TRBJ2-3; 11 bases line up with TRBD2. V dropped 6 bases and J dropped 5; count of bases not matched to a gene: 4. CDR1 DFQATT and CDR2 SNEGSKA come from the germline V gene (reference sequence). This CDR3 has 13 residues. Here the CDR3 reads CSASSGREDTQYF. CDR3 DNA sequence: TGCAGTGCCAGTAGCGGGAGGGAAGATACGCAGTATTTT.

This clonotype was detected only a few times. This sequence joins TRBV25-1 and TRBJ2-1; D gene unclear. The CDR3 sequence is 13 residues long. The germline gives CDR1 MGHDK, CDR2 SYGVNS. The V end was cut by 0 bases, the J end by 9 bases, with 9 bases between. For the CDR3, the DNA is TGTGCCAGCAGTGAATATTTAAGGGTTGAGCAGTTCTTC. Its protein is CASSEYLRVEQFF.

Only a few counts were recorded for this clonotype. V is TRBV20-1 and J is TRBJ2-1, with D possibly being TRBD2 (6 bases). The CDR3 length is 15 residues. The ends were cut back, 0 bases at V and 3 bases at J, with 12 bases in the middle. Germline V gene data show CDR1 as DFQATT and CDR2 as SNEGSKA (reference sequence). In DNA form, the CDR3 reads TGCAGTGCTAGAGAGTTTGGGGGGAACTACAATGAGCAGTTCTTC. It is translated as CSAREFGGNYNEQFF.

In its sample, this clonotype was seen many times. The chain carries TRBV20-1 and TRBJ2-3; D remains unclear. V lost 4 bases to trimming and J lost 0 bases, with 11 bases between them. The CDR3 consists of 14 residues. Germline V gene data show CDR1 as DFQATT and CDR2 as SNEGSKA (reference sequence). The DNA of the CDR3 is TGCAGTGCTAAGTCGGATTCTAGCACAGATACGCAGTATTTT. Its translation is CSAKSDSSTDTQYF.

This clonotype was seen at least ten times. V usage is TRBV5-6 and J usage is TRBJ2-3; 8 bases match TRBD1. V shed 4 bases, J shed 0 bases, and the junction held 10 bases outside the gene matches. Germline V gene data show CDR1 as SGHDT and CDR2 as YYEEEE. This CDR3 has 17 residues. The CDR3 is CASSPGQVFTSTDTQYF. CDR3 sequence (DNA): TGTGCCAGCAGCCCGGGACAGGTGTTTACTAGCACAGATACGCAGTATTTT.

Note on this clonotype: This may come from a read error, since a much larger clone is one base off. The rearrangement joins TRBV5-4 to TRBJ1-1, with D maybe TRBD1 (5 bases). The CDR3 is 15 residues long. The V and J ends lost 2 bases and 6 bases respectively, with 17 bases between them. Looked up from germline, CDR1 is SGHNT and CDR2 is YYREEE (reference sequence). The CDR3 nucleotides read TGTGCCAGCAGCTTCATAAGGGGCGAAAACCCTGAAGCTTTCTTT. Its translation is CASSFIRGENPEAFF.

The chain combines TRBV15 with TRBJ2-7; D is ambiguous. There are 12 residues in the CDR3. Germline V gives CDR1 LNHNV, CDR2 YYDKDF (reference sequence). The ends were cut back, 0 bases at V and 6 bases at J, with 6 bases in the middle. The CDR3 sequence is CATSRDVSEQYF. The CDR3 DNA is TGTGCCACCAGCAGAGACGTTTCCGAGCAGTACTTC.

In its sample, this clonotype was seen many times. The V and J genes are TRBV12-3 or TRBV12-4 and TRBJ2-1; the D gene is possibly TRBD2 (6 bases). V lost 7 bases, J lost 2 bases, and 15 bases lay in between. This CDR3 contains 15 residues. The CDR3 sequence is CASTRLGLPYNEQFF. Here the CDR3 DNA reads TGTGCCAGCACTCGTCTAGGACTACCCTACAATGAGCAGTTCTTC.